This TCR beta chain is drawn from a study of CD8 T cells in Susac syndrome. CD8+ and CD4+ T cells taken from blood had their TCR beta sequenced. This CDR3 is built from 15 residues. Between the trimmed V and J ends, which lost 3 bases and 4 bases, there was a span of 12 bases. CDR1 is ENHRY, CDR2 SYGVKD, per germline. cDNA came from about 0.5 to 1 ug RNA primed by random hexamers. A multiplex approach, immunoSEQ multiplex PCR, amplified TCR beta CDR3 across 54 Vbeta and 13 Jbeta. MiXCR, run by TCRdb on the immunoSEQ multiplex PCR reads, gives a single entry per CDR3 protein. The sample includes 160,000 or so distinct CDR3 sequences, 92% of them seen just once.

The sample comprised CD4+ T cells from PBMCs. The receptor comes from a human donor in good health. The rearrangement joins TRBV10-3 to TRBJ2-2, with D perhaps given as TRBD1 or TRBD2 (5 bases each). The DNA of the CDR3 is TGTGCCATCAGTGATGAGGGGAGAGGCACCGGGGAGCTGTTTTTT. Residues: CAISDEGRGTGELFF.